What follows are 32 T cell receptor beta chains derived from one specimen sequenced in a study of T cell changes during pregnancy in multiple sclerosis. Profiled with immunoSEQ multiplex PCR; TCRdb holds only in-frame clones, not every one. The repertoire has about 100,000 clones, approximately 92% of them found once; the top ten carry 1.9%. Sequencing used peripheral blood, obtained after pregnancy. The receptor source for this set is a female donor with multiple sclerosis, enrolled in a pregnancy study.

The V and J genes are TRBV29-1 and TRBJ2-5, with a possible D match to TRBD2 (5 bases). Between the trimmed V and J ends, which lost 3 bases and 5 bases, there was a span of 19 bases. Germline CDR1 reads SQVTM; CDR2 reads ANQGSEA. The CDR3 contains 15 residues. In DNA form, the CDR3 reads TGCAGCGTTGAGAAGGCGGGCCGGCCGGGCGAGACCCAGTACTTC. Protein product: CSVEKAGRPGETQYF.

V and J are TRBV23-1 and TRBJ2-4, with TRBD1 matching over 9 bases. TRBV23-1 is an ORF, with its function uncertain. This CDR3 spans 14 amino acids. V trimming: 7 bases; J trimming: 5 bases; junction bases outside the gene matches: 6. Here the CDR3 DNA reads TGCGCCAGCACCCGGGACAGGGAGGAAAACATTCAGTACTTC. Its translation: CASTRDREENIQYF.

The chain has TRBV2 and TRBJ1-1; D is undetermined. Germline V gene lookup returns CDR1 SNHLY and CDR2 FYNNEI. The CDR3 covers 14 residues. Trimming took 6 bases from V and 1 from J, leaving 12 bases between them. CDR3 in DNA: TGTGCCAGCAGGGCCCCGCCAGGGAACACTGAAGCTTTCTTT. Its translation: CASRAPPGNTEAFF.

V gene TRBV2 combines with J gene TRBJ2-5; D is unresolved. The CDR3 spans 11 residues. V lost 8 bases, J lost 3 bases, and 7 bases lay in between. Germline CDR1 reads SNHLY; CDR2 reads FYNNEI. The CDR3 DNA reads TGTGCCAGCCACCGAGAAGAGACCCAGTACTTC. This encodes CASHREETQYF.

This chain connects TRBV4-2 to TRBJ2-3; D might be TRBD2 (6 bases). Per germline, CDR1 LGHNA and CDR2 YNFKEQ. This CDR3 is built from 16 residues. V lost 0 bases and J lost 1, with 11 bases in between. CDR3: CASSQEGGAGTDTQYF. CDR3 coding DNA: TGTGCCAGCAGCCAAGAGGGGGGAGCGGGCACAGATACGCAGTATTTT.

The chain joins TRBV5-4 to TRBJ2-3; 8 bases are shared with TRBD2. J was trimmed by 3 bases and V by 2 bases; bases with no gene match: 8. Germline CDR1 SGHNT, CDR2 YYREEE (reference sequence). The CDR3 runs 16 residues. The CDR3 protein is CASSFALLAETDTQYF. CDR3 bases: TGTGCCAGCAGCTTCGCCCTACTAGCGGAAACAGATACGCAGTATTTT.

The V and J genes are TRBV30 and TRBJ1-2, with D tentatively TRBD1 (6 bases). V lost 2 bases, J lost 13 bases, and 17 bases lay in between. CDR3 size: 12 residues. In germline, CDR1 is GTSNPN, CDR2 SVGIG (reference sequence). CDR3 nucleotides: TGTGCCTGGAGTAAGGGGGGGTGGAGCATCACCTTC. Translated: CAWSKGGWSITF. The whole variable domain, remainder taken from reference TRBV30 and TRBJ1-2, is SQTIHQWPATLVQPVGSPLSLECTVEGTSNPNLYWYRQAAGRGLQLLFYSVGIGQISSEVPQNLSASRPQDRQFILSSKKLLLSDSGFYLCAWSKGGWSITFGSGTRLTVV.

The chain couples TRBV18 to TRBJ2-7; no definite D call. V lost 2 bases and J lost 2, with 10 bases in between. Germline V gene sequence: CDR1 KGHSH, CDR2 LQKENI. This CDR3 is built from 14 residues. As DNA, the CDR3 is TGTGCCAGCTCACCAGGCGGATTACCCTACGAGCAGTACTTC. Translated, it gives CASSPGGLPYEQYF.

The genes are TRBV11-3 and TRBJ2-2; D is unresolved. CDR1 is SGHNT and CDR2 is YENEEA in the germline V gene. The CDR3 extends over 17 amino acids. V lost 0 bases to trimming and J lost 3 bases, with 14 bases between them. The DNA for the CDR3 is TGTGCCAGCAGCTTAGATAAGTGGCAGGTCTACACCGGGGAGCTGTTTTTT. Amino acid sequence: CASSLDKWQVYTGELFF.

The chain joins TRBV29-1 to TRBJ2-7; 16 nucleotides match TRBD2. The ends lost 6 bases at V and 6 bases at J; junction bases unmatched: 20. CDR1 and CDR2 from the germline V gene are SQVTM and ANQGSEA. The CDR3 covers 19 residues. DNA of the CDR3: TGCAGCGTCTCGAGGACAGCCGGGACTAGCGGGAGGGCCATGGTCGAGCAGTACTTC. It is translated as CSVSRTAGTSGRAMVEQYF.

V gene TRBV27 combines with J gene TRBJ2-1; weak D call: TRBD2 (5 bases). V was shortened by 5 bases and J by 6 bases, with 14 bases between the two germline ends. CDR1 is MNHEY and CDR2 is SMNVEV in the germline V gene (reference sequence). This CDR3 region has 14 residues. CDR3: CASSNRLTTNEQFF. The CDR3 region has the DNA TGTGCCAGCAGTAACAGACTAACCACCAATGAGCAGTTCTTC.

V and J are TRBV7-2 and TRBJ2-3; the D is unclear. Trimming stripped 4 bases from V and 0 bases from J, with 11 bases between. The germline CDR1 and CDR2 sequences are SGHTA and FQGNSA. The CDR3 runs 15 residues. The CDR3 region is CASSSWSLSTDTQYF. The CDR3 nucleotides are TGTGCCAGCAGCTCGTGGAGCTTGAGCACAGATACGCAGTATTTT.

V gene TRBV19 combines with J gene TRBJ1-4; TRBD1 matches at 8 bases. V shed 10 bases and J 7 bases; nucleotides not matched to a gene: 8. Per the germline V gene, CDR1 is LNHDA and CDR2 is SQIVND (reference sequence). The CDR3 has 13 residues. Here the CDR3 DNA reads TGTGCCACCCTTGACAGGGGAATTGAAAAACTGTTTTTT. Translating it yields CATLDRGIEKLFF.

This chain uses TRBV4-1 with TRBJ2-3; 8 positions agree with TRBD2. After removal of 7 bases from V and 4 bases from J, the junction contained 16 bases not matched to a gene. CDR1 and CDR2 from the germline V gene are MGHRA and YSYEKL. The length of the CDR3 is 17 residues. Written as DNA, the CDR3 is TGCGCCAGCACTTCAAGATATACGGGGGGGCGGGCAGATACGCAGTATTTT. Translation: CASTSRYTGGRADTQYF.

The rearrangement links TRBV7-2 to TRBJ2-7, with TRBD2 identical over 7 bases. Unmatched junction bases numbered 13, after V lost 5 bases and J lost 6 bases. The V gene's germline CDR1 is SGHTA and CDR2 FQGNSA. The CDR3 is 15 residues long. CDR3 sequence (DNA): TGTGCCAGCAGCGAGCGGCCTCCCCCGGGGGGCGAGCAGTACTTC. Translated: CASSERPPPGGEQYF. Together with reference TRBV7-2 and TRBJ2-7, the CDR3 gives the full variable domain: GAGVSQSPSNKVTEKGKDVELRCDPISGHTALYWYRQSLGQGLEFLIYFQGNSAPDKSGLPSDRFSAERTGGSVSTLTIQRTQQEDSAVYLCASSERPPPGGEQYFGPGTRLTVT.

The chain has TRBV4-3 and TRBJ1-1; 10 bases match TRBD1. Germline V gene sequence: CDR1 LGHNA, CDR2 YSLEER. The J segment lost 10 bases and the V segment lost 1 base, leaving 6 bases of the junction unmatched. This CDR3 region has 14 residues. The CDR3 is CASSQGRDRGVAFF. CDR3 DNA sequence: TGCGCCAGCAGCCAAGGCCGGGACAGGGGAGTAGCTTTCTTT.

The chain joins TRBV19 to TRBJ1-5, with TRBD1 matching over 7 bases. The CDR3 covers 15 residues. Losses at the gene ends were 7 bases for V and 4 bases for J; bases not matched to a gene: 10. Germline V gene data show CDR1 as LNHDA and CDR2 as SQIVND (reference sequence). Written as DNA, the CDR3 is TGTGCCAGTACGCCTGACAGGGTTAGAAATCAGCCCCAGCATTTT. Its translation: CASTPDRVRNQPQHF.

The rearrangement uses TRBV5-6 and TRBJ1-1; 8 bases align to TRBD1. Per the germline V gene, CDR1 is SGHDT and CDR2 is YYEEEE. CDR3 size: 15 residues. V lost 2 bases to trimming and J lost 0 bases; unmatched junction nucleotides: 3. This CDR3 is CASSFLDRVNTEAFF. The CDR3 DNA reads TGTGCCAGCAGCTTCCTGGACAGGGTGAACACTGAAGCTTTCTTT. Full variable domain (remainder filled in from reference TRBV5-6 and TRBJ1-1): DAGVTQSPTHLIKTRGQQVTLRCSPKSGHDTVSWYQQALGQGPQFIFQYYEEEERQRGNFPDRFSGHQFPNYSSELNVNALLLGDSALYLCASSFLDRVNTEAFFGQGTRLTVV.

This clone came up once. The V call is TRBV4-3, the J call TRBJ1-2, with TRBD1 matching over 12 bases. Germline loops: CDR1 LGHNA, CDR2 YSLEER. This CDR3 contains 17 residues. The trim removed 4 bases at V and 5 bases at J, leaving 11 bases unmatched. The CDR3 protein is CASSLGTGGAYRYGYTF. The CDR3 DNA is TGCGCCAGCAGCCTCGGGACAGGGGGCGCTTATAGGTATGGCTACACCTTC.

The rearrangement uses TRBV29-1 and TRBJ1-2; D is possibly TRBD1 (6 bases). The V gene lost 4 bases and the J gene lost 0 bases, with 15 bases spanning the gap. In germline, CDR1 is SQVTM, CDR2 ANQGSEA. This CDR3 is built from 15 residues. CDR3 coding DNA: TGCAGCGTTGCCGTTGGCAGGGGAACTAACTATGGCTACACCTTC. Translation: CSVAVGRGTNYGYTF. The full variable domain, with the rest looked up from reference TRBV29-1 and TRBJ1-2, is SAVISQKPSRDICQRGTSLTIQCQVDSQVTMMFWYRQQPGQSLTLIATANQGSEATYESGFVIDKFPISRPNLTFSTLTVSNMSPEDSSIYLCSVAVGRGTNYGYTFGSGTRLTVV.

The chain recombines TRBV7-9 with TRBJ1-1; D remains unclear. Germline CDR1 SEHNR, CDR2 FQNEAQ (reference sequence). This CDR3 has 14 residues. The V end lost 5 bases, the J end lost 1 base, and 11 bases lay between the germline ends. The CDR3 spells CASSPVQRNTEAFF. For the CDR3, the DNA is TGTGCCAGCAGCCCCGTTCAGCGGAACACTGAAGCTTTCTTT.

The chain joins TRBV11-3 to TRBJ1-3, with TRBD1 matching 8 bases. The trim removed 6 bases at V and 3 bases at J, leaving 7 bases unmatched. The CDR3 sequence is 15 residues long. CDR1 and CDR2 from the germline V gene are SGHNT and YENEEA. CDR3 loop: CASRGTGGSGNTIYF. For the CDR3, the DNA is TGTGCCAGCAGGGGCACAGGGGGTAGTGGAAACACCATATATTTT. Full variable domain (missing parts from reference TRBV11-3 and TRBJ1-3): EAGVVQSPRYKIIEKKQPVAFWCNPISGHNTLYWYLQNLGQGPELLIRYENEEAVDDSQLPKDRFSAERLKGVDSTLKIQPAELGDSAVYLCASRGTGGSGNTIYFGEGSWLTVV.

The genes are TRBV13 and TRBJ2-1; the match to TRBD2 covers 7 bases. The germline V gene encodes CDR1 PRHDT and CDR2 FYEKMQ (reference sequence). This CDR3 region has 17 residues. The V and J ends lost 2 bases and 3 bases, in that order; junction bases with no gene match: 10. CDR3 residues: CASSLLSAGEVYNEQFF. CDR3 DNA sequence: TGTGCCAGCAGCTTACTTTCGGCGGGAGAGGTCTACAATGAGCAGTTCTTC.

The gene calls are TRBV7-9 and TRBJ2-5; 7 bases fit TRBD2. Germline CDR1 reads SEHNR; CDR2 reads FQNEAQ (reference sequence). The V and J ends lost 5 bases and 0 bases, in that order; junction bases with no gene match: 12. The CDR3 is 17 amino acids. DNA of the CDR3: TGTGCCAGCAGCCCATTATGGGAGGGGACGTACCAAGAGACCCAGTACTTC. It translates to CASSPLWEGTYQETQYF.

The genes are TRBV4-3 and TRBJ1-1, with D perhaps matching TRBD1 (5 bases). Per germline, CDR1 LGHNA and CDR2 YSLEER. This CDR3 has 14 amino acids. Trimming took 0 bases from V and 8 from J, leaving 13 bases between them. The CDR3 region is CASSQDTGGGEAFF. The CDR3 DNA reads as TGCGCCAGCAGCCAAGATACGGGGGGTGGCGAAGCTTTCTTT.

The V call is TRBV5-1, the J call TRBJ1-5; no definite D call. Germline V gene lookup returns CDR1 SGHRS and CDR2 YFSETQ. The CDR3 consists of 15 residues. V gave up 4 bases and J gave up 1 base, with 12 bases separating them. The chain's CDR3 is CASSPTGVSNQPQHF. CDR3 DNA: TGCGCCAGCAGCCCAACGGGAGTCAGCAATCAGCCCCAGCATTTT.

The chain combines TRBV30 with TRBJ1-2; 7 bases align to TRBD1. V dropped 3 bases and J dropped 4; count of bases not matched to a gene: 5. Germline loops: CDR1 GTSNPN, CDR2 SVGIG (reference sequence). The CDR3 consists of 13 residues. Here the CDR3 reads CAWRNRGSYGYTF. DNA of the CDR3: TGTGCCTGGAGGAACAGGGGAAGCTATGGCTACACCTTC. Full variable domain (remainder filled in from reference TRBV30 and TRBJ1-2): SQTIHQWPATLVQPVGSPLSLECTVEGTSNPNLYWYRQAAGRGLQLLFYSVGIGQISSEVPQNLSASRPQDRQFILSSKKLLLSDSGFYLCAWRNRGSYGYTFGSGTRLTVV.

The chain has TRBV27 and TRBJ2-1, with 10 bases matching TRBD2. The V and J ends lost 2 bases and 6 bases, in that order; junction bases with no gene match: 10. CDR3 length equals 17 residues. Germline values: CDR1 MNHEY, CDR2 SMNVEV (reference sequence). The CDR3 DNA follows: TGTGCCAGCAGTTTACCTCTCCTTAGCGGGAGGCCCAATGAGCAGTTCTTC. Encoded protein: CASSLPLLSGRPNEQFF.

This CDR3 is CASSVERGNEQFF. The CDR3 region has the DNA TGTGCCAGCAGCGTAGAAAGGGGGAATGAGCAGTTCTTC. The chain is built from TRBV9 and TRBJ2-1; D perhaps matches TRBD1 (6 bases). V lost 0 bases and J lost 7, with 8 bases in between. CDR3 length: 13 amino acids. The germline V gene has CDR1 SGDLS and CDR2 YYNGEE.

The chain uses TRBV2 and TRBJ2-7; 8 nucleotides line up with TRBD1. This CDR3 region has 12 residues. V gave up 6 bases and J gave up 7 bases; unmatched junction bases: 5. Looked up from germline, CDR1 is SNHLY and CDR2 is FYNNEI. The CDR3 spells CASSLTGDEQYF. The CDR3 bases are TGTGCCAGCAGCCTGACAGGGGATGAGCAGTACTTC.

CDR3 amino acids: CASSLTGADTQYF. Written as DNA, the CDR3 is TGTGCCAGCAGCTTAACAGGGGCAGATACGCAGTATTTT. J is TRBJ2-3 and V is TRBV7-9, with 7 bases aligning to TRBD1. CDR1 is SEHNR, CDR2 FQNEAQ, per germline (reference sequence). The CDR3 extends over 13 amino acids. Losses at the gene ends were 2 bases for V and 4 bases for J; bases not matched to a gene: 0.

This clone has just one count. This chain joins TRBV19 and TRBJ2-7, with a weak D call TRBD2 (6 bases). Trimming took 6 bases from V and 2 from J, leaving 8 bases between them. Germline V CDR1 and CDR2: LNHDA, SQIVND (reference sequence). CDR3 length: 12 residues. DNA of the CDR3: TGTGCCAGTAGCGCGGGAACCTACGAGCAGTACTTC. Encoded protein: CASSAGTYEQYF.